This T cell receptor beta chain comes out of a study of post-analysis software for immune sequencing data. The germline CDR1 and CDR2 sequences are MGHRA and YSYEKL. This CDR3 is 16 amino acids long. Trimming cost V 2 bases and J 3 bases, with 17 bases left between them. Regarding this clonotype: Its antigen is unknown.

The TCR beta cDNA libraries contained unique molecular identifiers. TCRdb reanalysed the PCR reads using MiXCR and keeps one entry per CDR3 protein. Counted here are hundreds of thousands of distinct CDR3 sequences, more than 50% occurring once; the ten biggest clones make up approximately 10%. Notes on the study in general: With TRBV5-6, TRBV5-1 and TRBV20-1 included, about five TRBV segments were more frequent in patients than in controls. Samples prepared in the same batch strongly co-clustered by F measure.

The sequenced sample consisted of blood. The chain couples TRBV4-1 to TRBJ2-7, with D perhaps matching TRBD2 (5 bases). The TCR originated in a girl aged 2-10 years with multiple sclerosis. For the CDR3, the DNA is TGCGCCAGCAGCCAACTCCCGACTATCCATGACTACGAGCAGTACTTC. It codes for CASSQLPTIHDYEQYF.